The 4 T cell receptor beta chains reported below all come from one sample, sequenced in a study of T cell repertoires in cytomegalovirus infection. Their recognized antigens are unknown. TCRdb reprocessed the reads via MiXCR and lists one record per CDR3 protein. The sample carries a few hundred thousand distinct CDR3 sequences, approximately 42% recorded once. The sequences come from cultured PBMCs, collected from culture after CMV antigen stimulation. These receptor sequences come from a human donor in good health (CMV status not recorded). Some clones in this sample may be carry-over from other donors' samples.

This clonotype has more than one count but fewer than ten. This chain joins TRBV10-3 and TRBJ1-1, with 8 nucleotides matching TRBD1. CDR1 and CDR2 (germline): ENHRY, SYGVKD. V lost 10 bases, J lost 3 bases, and 7 bases stayed unmatched. This CDR3 is built from 13 residues. CDR3: CATSPDRDTEAFF. As DNA, the CDR3 is TGTGCCACCTCCCCGGACAGGGACACTGAAGCTTTCTTT.

The chain links TRBV6-2 or TRBV6-3 to TRBJ2-7, with 10 nucleotides matching TRBD2. V was clipped by 5 bases and J by 5 bases; unmatched bases: 12. The germline gives CDR1 MNHEY, CDR2 SVGEGT. This CDR3 spans 16 amino acids. CDR3 sequence: CASSPTLGLAGDEQYF. In nucleotides, the CDR3 is TGTGCCAGCAGTCCCACGCTGGGGCTAGCGGGAGACGAGCAGTACTTC.

This chain uses TRBV28 with TRBJ1-5, with D possibly matching TRBD1 (6 bases). From germline, CDR1 is MDHEN and CDR2 SYDVKM. The germline V and J ends were trimmed by 7 bases and 10 bases, with 20 bases remaining between them. The length of the CDR3 is 14 residues. CDR3 in amino acids: CASTPGTRGFPQHF. The CDR3, as DNA: TGTGCCAGCACCCCCGGGACACGGGGTTTCCCCCAGCATTTT.

This chain links TRBV7-9 with TRBJ2-7; D unclear. V was trimmed by 3 bases and J by 4 bases, leaving 19 bases between them. Germline assignment: CDR1 SEHNR and CDR2 FQNEAQ (reference sequence). The CDR3 extends over 16 amino acids. CDR3 sequence (DNA): TGTGCCAGCAGCTTTAGTTATGGGAAGATCCGGTACGAGCAGTACTTC. As protein: CASSFSYGKIRYEQYF.